Listed here are 14 T cell receptor beta chains from one sample, sequenced in a study of blood T cell repertoires in COVID-19. Generated by immunoSEQ multiplex PCR, the TCRdb table keeps only in-frame clones and is missing some. The data show 240,000 or so clones, roughly nine tenths seen once. Material: peripheral blood. Receptor source: a man aged 55-75 years with acute or convalescent COVID-19.

V and J are TRBV18 and TRBJ1-4; D unresolved. This CDR3 contains 13 residues. Germline-derived CDR1 and CDR2 are KGHSH and LQKENI. V lost 3 bases and J 8 bases, leaving 10 bases between the germline ends. CDR3 in DNA: TGTGCCAGCTCACCCAAGAGAAAGGAAAAACTGTTTTTT. Translated, it gives CASSPKRKEKLFF.

The V call is TRBV11-2, the J call TRBJ1-1; D remains unclear. V lost 0 bases to trimming and J lost 8 bases, with 10 bases between them. CDR1 is SGHAT and CDR2 is FQNNGV in the germline V gene. CDR3 length: 13 amino acids. The CDR3 is CASSLDRDYEAFF. The CDR3 DNA follows: TGTGCCAGCAGCTTAGATAGAGACTACGAAGCTTTCTTT.

V usage is TRBV5-4 and J usage is TRBJ1-4; D gene ambiguous. The germline V gene has CDR1 SGHNT and CDR2 YYREEE (reference sequence). The CDR3 has 13 amino acids. Trimming cost V 0 bases and J 7 bases, with 7 bases left between them. The CDR3 coding sequence is TGTGCCAGCAGCTTGGGCGCGGGTGAAAAACTGTTTTTT. Translated: CASSLGAGEKLFF.

The genes are TRBV29-1 and TRBJ2-5, with 7 bases fitting TRBD2. V dropped 4 bases and J dropped 5; count of bases not matched to a gene: 19. Germline V gives CDR1 SQVTM, CDR2 ANQGSEA. The CDR3 is made up of 17 amino acids. CDR3 sequence: CSVGAGLLVAIGETQYF. The CDR3 bases are TGCAGCGTTGGAGCGGGACTGCTCGTCGCCATCGGGGAGACCCAGTACTTC.

The chain has TRBV7-6 and TRBJ2-7; D is possibly TRBD2 (6 bases). Germline-derived CDR1 and CDR2 are SGHVS and FNYEAQ. V was cut by 5 bases and J by 0 bases, with 8 bases left in between. This CDR3 has 13 amino acids. The CDR3 is CASSTGSSYEQYF. In nucleotides, the CDR3 is TGTGCCAGCAGCACCGGGAGCTCCTACGAGCAGTACTTC.

This clone was picked up one time. The chain has TRBV7-2 and TRBJ1-2; D perhaps matches TRBD1 (5 bases). CDR3 length equals 14 residues. V lost 5 bases and J 3 bases, leaving 13 bases between the germline ends. CDR1 is SGHTA and CDR2 is FQGNSA in the germline V gene. This CDR3 reads CASSLTGMDYGYTF. The CDR3 DNA follows: TGTGCCAGCAGCCTAACAGGAATGGACTATGGCTACACCTTC.

This clone is a singleton in its sample. The same CDR3 is also encoded by other DNA sequences in this sample. The CDR3, as DNA: TGTGCCAGCAGCTCCCGGGACAGGGAGTACAATGAGCAGTTCTTC. Residues: CASSSRDREYNEQFF. V usage is TRBV11-3 and J usage is TRBJ2-1, with TRBD1 matching over 9 bases. The CDR3 is made up of 15 amino acids. Germline V gene data show CDR1 as SGHNT and CDR2 as YENEEA. Trimming cost V 4 bases and J 4 bases; bases outside gene matches: 5.

The gene calls are TRBV5-4 and TRBJ2-5, with 8 bases identical to TRBD1. Germline V gives CDR1 SGHNT, CDR2 YYREEE (reference sequence). The CDR3 extends over 13 amino acids. J gave up 5 bases and V 2 bases, and 2 bases lay outside the gene matches. The CDR3 reads CASSFQGAETQYF. The DNA for the CDR3 is TGTGCCAGCAGCTTTCAGGGGGCTGAGACCCAGTACTTC.

The CDR3 sequence: CASSVGQGYEKLFF. The CDR3 nucleotides are TGTGCCAGCAGCGTAGGGCAGGGATACGAAAAACTGTTTTTT. J is TRBJ1-4 and V is TRBV9, with TRBD1 as a possible D gene (5 bases). This CDR3 spans 14 amino acids. Trimming took off 0 bases at V and 8 bases at J, with 11 bases between the two ends. CDR1 and CDR2 from the germline V gene are SGDLS and YYNGEE.

This clone was observed once. The chain combines TRBV11-2 with TRBJ2-3, with TRBD1 identical over 8 bases. The length of the CDR3 is 15 residues. J lost 2 bases, V lost 5 bases, and 6 bases had no gene match. Germline V CDR1 and CDR2: SGHAT, FQNNGV. The CDR3 loop is CASSPDRGITDTQYF. The CDR3 nucleotides read TGTGCCAGCAGCCCAGACAGGGGAATCACAGATACGCAGTATTTT.

The V call is TRBV25-1, the J call TRBJ2-7; possible D gene TRBD1, 5 bases. Trimming took off 1 base at V and 5 bases at J, with 21 bases between the two ends. This CDR3 is 17 amino acids long. Germline V gene sequence: CDR1 MGHDK, CDR2 SYGVNS. CDR3 sequence reads: CASSELWGRQGGDEQYF. CDR3 DNA: TGTGCCAGCAGTGAATTGTGGGGTCGGCAGGGTGGCGACGAGCAGTACTTC.

This clone was picked up a small number of times. This chain connects TRBV6-6 to TRBJ1-5, with a possible D match to TRBD1 (6 bases). The CDR3 is 15 residues long. Germline V gene sequence: CDR1 MNHNY, CDR2 SVGAGI (reference sequence). Between the trimmed V and J ends, which lost 6 bases and 1 base, there was a span of 13 bases. Here the CDR3 reads CASSSPQGSNQPQHF. The CDR3 DNA reads TGTGCCAGCAGCTCCCCTCAGGGGAGCAATCAGCCCCAGCATTTT.

The chain has TRBV9 and TRBJ2-3, with 7 positions matching TRBD1. The V and J ends lost 4 bases and 7 bases, in that order; junction bases with no gene match: 21. CDR3 size: 18 residues. Germline CDR1 SGDLS, CDR2 YYNGEE. DNA for the CDR3: TGTGCCAGCAGCCCCTCGGACAGGACGTGGGAGAGGGGCAATACGCAGTATTTT. Residues: CASSPSDRTWERGNTQYF. The full variable domain, with the rest looked up from reference TRBV9 and TRBJ2-3, is DSGVTQTPKHLITATGQRVTLRCSPRSGDLSVYWYQQSLDQGLQFLIQYYNGEERAKGNILERFSAQQFPDLHSELNLSSLELGDSALYFCASSPSDRTWERGNTQYFGPGTRLTVL.

J is TRBJ1-1 and V is TRBV11-3; no firm D call. The V end was cut by 4 bases, the J end by 10 bases, with 16 bases between. This CDR3 comprises 13 residues. Germline-derived CDR1 and CDR2 are SGHNT and YENEEA. DNA for the CDR3: TGTGCCAGCAGCTCCCCGCGACGGCCGGGAGCTTTCTTT. Protein product: CASSSPRRPGAFF.